This TCR beta chain was obtained from a study of PD-1 blockade in mismatch repair-deficient tumors. Study at large: Patients had 11 to 13 mismatch repair-deficient cancer types and were previously treated and progressing. Study results and caveats: Tumor-resident clones, often absent from pretreatment blood, expanded after pembrolizumab and then contracted.

About this clone itself: Its antigen is currently unknown.

PCR or immunohistochemistry showed mismatch repair deficiency in every enrolled patient. The TCR-sequenced patients were three responders to pembrolizumab. Using immunoSEQ multiplex PCR, the repertoire was profiled, and TCRdb retains in-frame clones only, with some absent. This table holds approximately 130,000 clones, around 83% found once. V was shortened by 5 bases and J by 5 bases, with 15 bases between the two germline ends. The length of the CDR3 is 15 residues. Per the germline V gene, CDR1 is MNHEY and CDR2 is SMNVEV (reference sequence). The source is an adult with mismatch repair-deficient cancer. The specimen was peripheral blood, collected 44 weeks after starting pembrolizumab. V usage is TRBV27 and J usage is TRBJ2-2; D might be TRBD2 (6 bases). CDR3 sequence reads: CASSVLGGSTGELFF. In DNA form, the CDR3 reads TGTGCCAGCAGTGTCCTCGGGGGTAGTACCGGGGAGCTGTTTTTT.